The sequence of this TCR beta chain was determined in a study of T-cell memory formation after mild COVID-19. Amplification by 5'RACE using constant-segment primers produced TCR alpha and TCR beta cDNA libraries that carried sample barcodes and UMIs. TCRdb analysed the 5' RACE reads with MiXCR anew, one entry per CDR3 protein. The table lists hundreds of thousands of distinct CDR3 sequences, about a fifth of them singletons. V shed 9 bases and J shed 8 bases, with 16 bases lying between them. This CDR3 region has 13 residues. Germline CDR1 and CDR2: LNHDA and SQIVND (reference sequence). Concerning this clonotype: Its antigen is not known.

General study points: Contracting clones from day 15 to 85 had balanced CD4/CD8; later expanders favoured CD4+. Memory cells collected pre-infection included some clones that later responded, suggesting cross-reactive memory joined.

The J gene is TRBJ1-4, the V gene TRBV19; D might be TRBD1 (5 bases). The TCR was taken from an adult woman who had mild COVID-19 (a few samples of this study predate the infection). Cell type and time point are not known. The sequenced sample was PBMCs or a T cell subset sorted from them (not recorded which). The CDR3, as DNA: TGTGCCAGCGCCCGGGGGTCCGGGGAAAAACTGTTTTTT. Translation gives CASARGSGEKLFF.